Below, 12 T cell receptor beta chains from the same sample are listed, as sequenced in a study of CD4+ T cells in melanoma. Only in-frame clones appear in the TCRdb table, and some are missing; sequencing was by immunoSEQ multiplex PCR. This table holds 9,500 to 13,000 clones, approximately 70% found once. Sequenced: cells from a culture (not recorded whether cultured in vitro). The receptors stem from a human donor with melanoma.

The rearrangement uses TRBV29-1 and TRBJ2-7; D ambiguous. Germline V gene sequence: CDR1 SQVTM, CDR2 ANQGSEA. The CDR3 covers 12 residues. The germline V and J ends were trimmed by 4 bases and 0 bases, with 7 bases remaining between them. The CDR3 sequence: CSVAGYSYEQYF. The CDR3 DNA reads TGCAGCGTTGCCGGGTACTCCTACGAGCAGTACTTC.

This chain joins TRBV10-3 and TRBJ1-1, with 9 bases identical to TRBD1. There are 17 residues in the CDR3. Germline CDR1 is ENHRY and CDR2 is SYGVKD. J gave up 7 bases and V 3 bases, and 15 bases lay outside the gene matches. The CDR3 loop is CAISESFGTGFGVEAFF. In nucleotides, the CDR3 is TGTGCCATCAGTGAAAGTTTTGGGACAGGGTTCGGGGTTGAAGCTTTCTTT.

V and J are TRBV5-4 and TRBJ2-1; tentative D call: TRBD2 (7 bases). This CDR3 is built from 16 residues. Germline V lookup: CDR1 SGHNT, CDR2 YYREEE (reference sequence). V shed 0 bases and J shed 3 bases, with 13 bases lying between them. This CDR3 is CASSLGGGGHYNEQFF. The CDR3 nucleotides are TGTGCCAGCAGCTTGGGGGGCGGGGGCCACTACAATGAGCAGTTCTTC.

The chain is built from TRBV5-4 and TRBJ2-5, with TRBD2 identical over 8 bases. V dropped 4 bases and J dropped 2; count of bases not matched to a gene: 10. Germline V lookup: CDR1 SGHNT, CDR2 YYREEE (reference sequence). The CDR3 has 16 amino acids. CDR3 coding DNA: TGTGCCAGCAGCACGGGGCCACTAGCGGCGCAAGAGACCCAGTACTTC. It specifies CASSTGPLAAQETQYF.

The rearrangement joins TRBV13 to TRBJ1-5; D is unclear. From germline, CDR1 is PRHDT and CDR2 FYEKMQ (reference sequence). CDR3 length: 14 residues. Between the trimmed V and J ends, which lost 0 bases and 6 bases, there was a span of 9 bases. In DNA, the CDR3 is TGTGCCAGCAGCTTAGGCGGGGAGGGTCAGCCCCAGCATTTT. Its translation: CASSLGGEGQPQHF.

The rearrangement uses TRBV7-9 and TRBJ1-1, with D perhaps matching TRBD1 (6 bases). The V and J ends lost 5 bases and 1 base respectively, with 11 bases between them. CDR3 length: 14 amino acids. Per the germline V gene, CDR1 is SEHNR and CDR2 is FQNEAQ (reference sequence). The CDR3 region has the DNA TGTGCCAGCAGCCCAAAGACAGGGAACACTGAAGCTTTCTTT. It is translated as CASSPKTGNTEAFF.

In this sample, this clone turned up a few times. The chain couples TRBV4-1 to TRBJ1-1; the D is unclear. CDR1 and CDR2 (germline): MGHRA, YSYEKL. This CDR3 comprises 13 residues. The V end was cut by 3 bases, the J end by 13 bases, with 18 bases between. The CDR3 region has the DNA TGCGCCAGCAGCCAGATTACAGCGGCCGTAGGTTTCTTT. It encodes CASSQITAAVGFF.

The chain carries TRBV19 and TRBJ2-7; 7 bases line up with TRBD1. The V and J ends lost 5 bases and 9 bases, in that order; junction bases with no gene match: 16. The CDR3 extends over 15 amino acids. The V gene's germline CDR1 is LNHDA and CDR2 SQIVND (reference sequence). CDR3 residues: CASSSQAGTVDRQYF. The CDR3 DNA sequence: TGTGCCAGTAGTTCCCAAGCCGGGACAGTGGATAGGCAGTACTTC.

About this clone itself: The conserved final phenylalanine or tryptophan is absent from the CDR3, which likely points to a read error. The chain couples TRBV5-1 to TRBJ1-5; maybe TRBD1 (6 bases). CDR3 length: 15 residues. Germline V gene sequence: CDR1 SGHRS, CDR2 YFSETQ. V gave up 5 bases and J gave up 0 bases, with 12 bases separating them. The DNA for the CDR3 is TGCGCCAGCAGAAGGACAGACAATAGCAATCAGCCCCAGCATCTT. Translation gives CASRRTDNSNQPQHL.

This rearrangement joins TRBV6-5 to TRBJ1-2, with D unresolved. The CDR3 contains 13 residues. V was clipped by 6 bases and J by 4 bases, with 12 bases between them. Per the germline V gene, CDR1 is MNHEY and CDR2 is SVGAGI. Here the CDR3 DNA reads TGTGCCAGCAGCAACGGGCGGTTCTATGGCTACACCTTC. This gives the protein CASSNGRFYGYTF.

This clone has a handful of counts. This chain links TRBV5-4 with TRBJ1-2; no clear D gene. This CDR3 region has 18 residues. The germline V and J ends were trimmed by 0 bases and 0 bases, with 18 bases remaining between them. Germline V gene data show CDR1 as SGHNT and CDR2 as YYREEE (reference sequence). CDR3 sequence (DNA): TGTGCCAGCAGCTTGGAGATACGAACCCTGACGGCTAACTATGGCTACACCTTC. Protein sequence: CASSLEIRTLTANYGYTF.

This clone is deemed medium-sized. The V gene is TRBV7-6, the J gene TRBJ1-2; D not certain. CDR3 length equals 13 residues. Deletions cut 1 base from V and 8 bases from J, with 11 bases between. Germline V CDR1 and CDR2: SGHVS, FNYEAQ. The CDR3 loop is CASSLGGSQGYTF. The CDR3 region has the DNA TGTGCCAGCAGCTTAGGGGGTTCGCAGGGCTACACCTTC. The variable domain in full, with the rest retrieved from reference TRBV7-6 and TRBJ1-2, is GAGVSQSPRYKVTKRGQDVALRCDPISGHVSLYWYRQALGQGPEFLTYFNYEAQQDKSGLPNDRFSAERPEGSISTLTIQRTEQRDSAMYRCASSLGGSQGYTFGSGTRLTVV.